The clone carrying this TCR beta chain appeared once. The data were taken from a study of T cell repertoires in cytomegalovirus infection. CDR1 and CDR2 from the germline V gene are MDHEN and SYDVKM. The V and J ends lost 2 bases and 4 bases respectively, with 9 bases between them. The CDR3 consists of 13 residues. MiXCR, run by TCRdb on the reads, gives a single entry per CDR3 protein. This sample has roughly 760,000 distinct CDR3 sequences, with 35% found just once. Input material: PBMCs. This TCR came from a human donor in good health (CMV status not recorded). Some clones in this sample may be carry-over from other donors' samples. This chain links TRBV28 with TRBJ2-7, with a weak D call TRBD1 (5 bases). The CDR3 bases are TGTGCCAGCAGTTTAAAGACAGAGTACGAGCAGTACTTC. Its translation: CASSLKTEYEQYF. Complete variable domain (other parts from reference TRBV28 and TRBJ2-7): DVKVTQSSRYLVKRTGEKVFLECVQDMDHENMFWYRQDPGLGLRLIYFSYDVKMKEKGDIPEGYSVSREKKERFSLILESASTNQTSMYLCASSLKTEYEQYFGPGTRLTVT.